This is a list of T cell receptor beta chains from one sample in a study of cytomegalovirus exposure and HLA in healthy donors. Profiling relied on immunoSEQ multiplex PCR, and the TCRdb table lists in-frame clones only, not all of them. The table shows under 250,000 clones, with roughly four fifths occurring only once. Sequencing input: PBMCs. These receptors all stem from a woman aged 40-49 years in good health and CMV-seronegative. CDR3s include the opening cysteine and the closing phenylalanine or tryptophan. The D gene is left open where the match is weak. Clone size is shown for a subset of rows, as once, few, many or a class of expanded clone.

>once|TRBD2|TRBV2|TRBJ2-2
CASTTGLADVGELFF
TGTGCCAGCACGACGGGACTAGCGGACGTCGGGGAGCTGTTTTTT
>NA|NA|TRBV5-1|TRBJ2-7
CASSLGTNYEQYF
TGCGCCAGCAGCTTGGGGACTAACTACGAGCAGTACTTC
>NA|NA|TRBV6-1|TRBJ2-5
CASSEALLGGGVTETQYF
TGTGCCAGCAGTGAAGCTCTCCTGGGGGGAGGTGTGACAGAGACCCAGTACTTC
>NA|TRBD1|TRBV5-4|TRBJ1-2
CASNLQGAYSYGYTF
TGTGCCAGCAACTTACAGGGGGCCTATTCCTATGGCTACACCTTC
>NA|NA|TRBV21-1|TRBJ2-7
CASSTRTSSSYEQYF
TGTGCCAGCAGCACGCGGACTAGTTCCTCCTACGAGCAGTACTTC
>NA|TRBD2|TRBV6-5|TRBJ2-3
CASRPTRTSPGTQYF
TGTGCCAGCAGGCCGACGAGGACTAGTCCCGGTACGCAGTATTTT
>NA|NA|TRBV13|TRBJ1-1
CASSPELSREAFF
TGTGCCAGCAGCCCCGAACTTTCTCGGGAAGCTTTCTTT
>NA|NA|TRBV7-9|TRBJ2-1
CASSPLPVNGGYNEQFF
TGTGCCAGCAGCCCCCTCCCGGTAAACGGAGGATACAATGAGCAGTTCTTC
>NA|TRBD2|TRBV2|TRBJ2-3
CASSRSGSFADTQYF
TGTGCCAGCAGCCGTAGCGGGAGTTTTGCAGATACGCAGTATTTT
>NA|TRBD1|TRBV7-9|TRBJ1-1
CASSSSRQGNTEAFF
TGTGCCAGCAGCTCATCCCGACAGGGGAACACTGAAGCTTTCTTT
>NA|TRBD2|TRBV7-8|TRBJ2-7
CASRHGRTSGYEQYF
TGTGCCAGCAGACATGGTCGGACTAGCGGCTACGAGCAGTACTTC
>NA|NA|TRBV6-1|TRBJ1-2
CASSEALGQVGGYTF
TGTGCCAGCAGTGAAGCGCTGGGGCAGGTTGGCGGCTACACCTTC
>NA|NA|TRBV20-1|TRBJ2-7
CSARAQYEQYF
TGCAGTGCTAGAGCCCAATACGAGCAGTACTTC
>NA|TRBD1|TRBV29-1|TRBJ1-1
CSVRTGASSEAFF
TGCAGCGTGAGGACAGGGGCCTCCTCTGAAGCTTTCTTT
>NA|TRBD1|TRBV6-5|TRBJ1-4
CASSDRGGANEKLFF
TGTGCCAGCAGCGACAGGGGGGGAGCTAATGAAAAACTGTTTTTT
>once|NA|TRBV30|TRBJ2-5
CAWSLNSQETQYF
TGTGCCTGGAGTTTGAACAGCCAAGAGACCCAGTACTTC
>NA|TRBD1|TRBV19|TRBJ1-5
CASSIERGLSNQPQHF
TGTGCCAGTAGTATCGAGAGGGGGCTTAGCAATCAGCCCCAGCATTTT
>NA|NA|TRBV7-9|TRBJ1-1
CASSSPLELNTEAFF
TGTGCCAGCAGCTCCCCTCTGGAGTTGAACACTGAAGCTTTCTTT
>NA|NA|TRBV2|TRBJ1-2
CASSGGQGGGYTF
TGTGCCAGCAGTGGTGGCCAGGGTGGTGGCTACACCTTC
>NA|NA|TRBV29-1|TRBJ2-7
CSVGRGRGNSYEQYF
TGCAGCGTTGGGCGGGGCAGGGGGAACTCCTACGAGCAGTACTTC
>once|TRBD1|TRBV6-6|TRBJ1-2
CASSSPTGGGYTF
TGTGCCAGCAGTTCCCCGACAGGGGGGGGCTACACCTTC
>NA|NA|TRBV29-1|TRBJ1-5
CSVEIQGTGPQHF
TGCAGCGTTGAAATACAGGGTACCGGGCCCCAGCATTTT
>NA|TRBD1|TRBV2|TRBJ2-1
CASRRRQGGTYNEQFF
TGTGCCAGCAGACGTAGACAGGGGGGTACCTACAATGAGCAGTTCTTC
>NA|NA|TRBV7-9|TRBJ2-7
CASSSGQTSYEQYF
TGTGCCAGCAGCTCTGGGCAGACCTCCTACGAGCAGTACTTC
>NA|NA|TRBV6-1|TRBJ2-5
CASSELRMGRETQYF
TGTGCCAGCAGTGAACTTCGTATGGGGAGGGAGACCCAGTACTTC
>NA|NA|TRBV18|TRBJ2-3
CASSPGERDTQYF
TGTGCCAGCTCCCCCGGGGAAAGAGATACGCAGTATTTT
>NA|TRBD1|TRBV15|TRBJ1-4
CATSRDRGREKLFF
TGTGCCACCAGCAGAGACAGGGGGCGTGAAAAACTGTTTTTT
>NA|TRBD2|TRBV5-1|TRBJ2-7
CASSLTGGSGRAYEQYF
TGCGCCAGCAGCTTGACAGGGGGTAGCGGGAGGGCTTACGAGCAGTACTTC
>NA|TRBD2|TRBV5-1|TRBJ2-5
CASSTGLAGAAETQYF
TGCGCCAGCAGCACCGGACTAGCGGGAGCCGCTGAGACCCAGTACTTC